This note documents a single TCR beta chain sequence. From germline, CDR1 is LGHNA and CDR2 YNFKEQ. The CDR3 extends over 12 amino acids. Between the trimmed V and J ends, which lost 2 bases and 8 bases, there was a span of 9 bases. These data come from a study of blood T cell repertoires in COVID-19. About the research overall: The United States, Italy and Spain supplied acute and convalescent COVID-19 samples. Sources were T cells, B-cell-depleted T cells, or PBMCs; the material itself was cDNA or gDNA.

In the study's own analysis: How many nucleated cells were present was estimated from reference gene primer amplification. Some clones are missing from TCRdb's copy, which holds only in-frame ones; the method was immunoSEQ multiplex PCR. V and J calls plus clone size are reproduced from that table; the DNA served to infer D and trimming. The table shows about 670,000 clones, with over 80% occurring only once. The chain is built from TRBV4-2 and TRBJ1-2, with D possibly TRBD1 on 5 matching bases. The origin of this receptor is a woman aged 18 to 35 with acute or convalescent COVID-19. The sequenced sample was peripheral blood. CDR3 bases: TGTGCCAGCAGCCAACCCTCAGGGGGCTACACCTTC. Amino acids: CASSQPSGGYTF.